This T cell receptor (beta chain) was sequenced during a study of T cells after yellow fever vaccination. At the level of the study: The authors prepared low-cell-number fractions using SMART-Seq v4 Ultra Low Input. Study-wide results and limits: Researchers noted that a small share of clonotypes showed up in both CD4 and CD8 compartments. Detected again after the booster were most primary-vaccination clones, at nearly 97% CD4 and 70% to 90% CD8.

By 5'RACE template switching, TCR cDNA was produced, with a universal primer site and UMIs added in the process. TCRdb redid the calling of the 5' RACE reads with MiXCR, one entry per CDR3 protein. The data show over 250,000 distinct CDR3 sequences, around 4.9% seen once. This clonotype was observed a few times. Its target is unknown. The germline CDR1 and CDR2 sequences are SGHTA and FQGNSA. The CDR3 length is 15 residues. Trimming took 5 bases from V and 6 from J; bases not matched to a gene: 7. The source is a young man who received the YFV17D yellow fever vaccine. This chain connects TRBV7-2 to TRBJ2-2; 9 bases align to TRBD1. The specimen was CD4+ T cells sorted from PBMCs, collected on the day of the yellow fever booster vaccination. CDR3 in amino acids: CASSRATGGPGELFF. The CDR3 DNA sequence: TGTGCCAGCAGCCGTGCGACAGGGGGTCCCGGGGAGCTGTTTTTT.